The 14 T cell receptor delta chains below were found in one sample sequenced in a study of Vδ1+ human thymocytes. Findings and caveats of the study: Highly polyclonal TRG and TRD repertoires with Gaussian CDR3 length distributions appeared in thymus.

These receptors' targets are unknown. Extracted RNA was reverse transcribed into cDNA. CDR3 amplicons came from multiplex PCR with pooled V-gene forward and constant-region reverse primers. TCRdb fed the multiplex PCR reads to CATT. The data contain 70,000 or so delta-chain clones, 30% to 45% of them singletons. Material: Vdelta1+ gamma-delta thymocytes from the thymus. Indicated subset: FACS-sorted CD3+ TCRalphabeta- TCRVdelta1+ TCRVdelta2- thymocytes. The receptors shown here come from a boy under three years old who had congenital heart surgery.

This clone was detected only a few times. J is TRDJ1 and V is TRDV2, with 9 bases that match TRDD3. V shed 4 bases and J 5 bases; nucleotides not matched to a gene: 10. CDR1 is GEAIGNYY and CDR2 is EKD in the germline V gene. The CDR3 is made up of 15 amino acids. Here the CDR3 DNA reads TGTGCCTGTGAGCCTTACTGGGGGAGAAAGGATAAACTCATCTTT. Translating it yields CACEPYWGRKDKLIF.

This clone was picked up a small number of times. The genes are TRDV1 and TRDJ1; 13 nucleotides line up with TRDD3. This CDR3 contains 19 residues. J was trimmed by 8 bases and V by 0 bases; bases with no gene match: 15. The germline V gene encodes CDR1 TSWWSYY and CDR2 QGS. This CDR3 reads CALGELSYSTGGYEIKLIF. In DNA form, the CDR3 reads TGTGCTCTTGGGGAACTCTCCTACAGTACTGGGGGATACGAAATCAAACTCATCTTT.

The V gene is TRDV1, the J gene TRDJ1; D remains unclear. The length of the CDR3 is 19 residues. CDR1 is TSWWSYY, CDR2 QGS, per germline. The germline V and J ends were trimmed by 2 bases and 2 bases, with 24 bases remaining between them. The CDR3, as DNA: TGTGCTCTTGGGGAAGTGGTTTCTCTTACGCCAACCCTAACCGATAAACTCATCTTT. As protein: CALGEVVSLTPTLTDKLIF.

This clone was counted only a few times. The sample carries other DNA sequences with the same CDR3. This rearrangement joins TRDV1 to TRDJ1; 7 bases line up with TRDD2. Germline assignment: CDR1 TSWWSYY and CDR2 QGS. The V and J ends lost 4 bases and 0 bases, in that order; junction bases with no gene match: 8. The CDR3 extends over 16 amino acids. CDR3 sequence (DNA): TGTGCTCTTGGGGCGGGCCTTCCTCCCTACACCGATAAACTCATCTTT. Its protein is CALGAGLPPYTDKLIF.

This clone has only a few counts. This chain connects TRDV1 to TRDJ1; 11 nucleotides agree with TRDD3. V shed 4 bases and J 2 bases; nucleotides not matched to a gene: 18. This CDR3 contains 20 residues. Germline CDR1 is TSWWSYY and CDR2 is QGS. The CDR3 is CALGGRALYWGIGRTDKLIF. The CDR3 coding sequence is TGTGCTCTTGGGGGCCGGGCCCTATACTGGGGGATAGGGAGAACCGATAAACTCATCTTT.

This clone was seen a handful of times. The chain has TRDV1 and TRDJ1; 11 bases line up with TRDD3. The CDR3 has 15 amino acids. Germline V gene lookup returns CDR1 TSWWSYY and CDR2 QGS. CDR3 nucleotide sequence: TGTTCGGTGTACTGGGGGATATTTACGTACGGTAAACTCATCTTT. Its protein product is CSVYWGIFTYGKLIF.

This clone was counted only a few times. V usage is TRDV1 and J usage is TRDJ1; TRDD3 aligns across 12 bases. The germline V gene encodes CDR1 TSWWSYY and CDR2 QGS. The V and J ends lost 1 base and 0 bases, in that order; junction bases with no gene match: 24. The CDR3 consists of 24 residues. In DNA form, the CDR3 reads TGTGCTCTTGGGGAACCGTTTGGCCTTCCCCCATTTACTGGGGGATACCGGTACACCGATAAACTCATCTTT. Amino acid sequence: CALGEPFGLPPFTGGYRYTDKLIF.

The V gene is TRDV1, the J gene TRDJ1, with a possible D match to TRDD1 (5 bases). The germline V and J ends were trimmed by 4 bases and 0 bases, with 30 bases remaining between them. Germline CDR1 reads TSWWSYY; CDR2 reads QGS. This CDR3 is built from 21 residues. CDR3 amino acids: CALGVNYSGGFWWAYTDKLIF. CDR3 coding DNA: TGTGCTCTTGGGGTCAACTATAGTGGCGGATTCTGGTGGGCCTACACCGATAAACTCATCTTT.

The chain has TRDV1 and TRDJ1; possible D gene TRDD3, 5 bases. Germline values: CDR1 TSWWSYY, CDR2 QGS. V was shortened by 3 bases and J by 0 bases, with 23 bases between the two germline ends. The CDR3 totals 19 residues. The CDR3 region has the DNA TGTGCTCTTGGGGATACAAAACGATACCAGATTGGGTACACCGATAAACTCATCTTT. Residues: CALGDTKRYQIGYTDKLIF.

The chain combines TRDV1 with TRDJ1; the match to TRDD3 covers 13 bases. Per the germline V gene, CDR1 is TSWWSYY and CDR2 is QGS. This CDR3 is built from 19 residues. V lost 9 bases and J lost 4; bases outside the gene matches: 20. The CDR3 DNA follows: TGTGCTCTGCTTTTTTCCTACGGGTACTGGGGGATACGGGACGATAAACTCATCTTT. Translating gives CALLFSYGYWGIRDDKLIF.

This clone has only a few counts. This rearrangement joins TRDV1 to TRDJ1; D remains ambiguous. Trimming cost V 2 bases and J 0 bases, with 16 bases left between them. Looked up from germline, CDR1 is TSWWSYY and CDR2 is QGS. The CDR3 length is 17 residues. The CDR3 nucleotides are TGTGCTCTTGGGGAAAGGGCAAGGGTTCCGTACACCGATAAACTCATCTTT. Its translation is CALGERARVPYTDKLIF.

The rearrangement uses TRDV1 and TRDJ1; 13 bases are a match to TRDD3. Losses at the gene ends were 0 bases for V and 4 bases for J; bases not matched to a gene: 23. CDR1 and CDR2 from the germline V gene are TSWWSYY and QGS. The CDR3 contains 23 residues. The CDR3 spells CALGELPDFLLGDTRICVDKLIF. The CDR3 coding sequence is TGTGCTCTTGGGGAACTGCCCGACTTCCTACTGGGGGATACGCGGATATGTGTCGATAAACTCATCTTT.

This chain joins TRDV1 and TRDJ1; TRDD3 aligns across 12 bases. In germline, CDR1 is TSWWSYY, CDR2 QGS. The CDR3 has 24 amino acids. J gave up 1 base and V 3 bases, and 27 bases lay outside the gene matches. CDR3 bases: TGTGCTCTTGGGGACCGTTCCGGCCCCCACCTACTGCTCTGGGGGATACGAGCCACCGATAAACTCATCTTT. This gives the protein CALGDRSGPHLLLWGIRATDKLIF.

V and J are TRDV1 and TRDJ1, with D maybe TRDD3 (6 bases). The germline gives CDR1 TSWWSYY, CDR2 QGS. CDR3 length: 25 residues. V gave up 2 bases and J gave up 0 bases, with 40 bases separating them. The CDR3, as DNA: TGTGCTCTTGGGGAATTTTATCCCTACCCCTCACAGGCCACGGGGGACCCCCCGGACACCGATAAACTCATCTTT. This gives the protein CALGEFYPYPSQATGDPPDTDKLIF.